This T cell receptor (beta chain) was captured by sequencing in a study of shared clonotypes between healthy human individuals. Looking at the study overall: Donors were two women and three men aged 18 to 49. Findings and caveats of the study: Generally, estimated richness proved larger in naive subsets than it did in memory subsets. Among non-shared clonotypes, generation probabilities were lower than among those shared by all four donors.

To note about this clone: The antigen remains unidentified.

The assay was immunoSEQ multiplex PCR, and TCRdb's table has in-frame clones only and misses some. Among about 990,000 clones listed, 78% were seen once. CDR3 length: 15 amino acids. Germline V CDR1 and CDR2: MNHNY, SVGAGI (reference sequence). The V end lost 3 bases, the J end lost 1 base, and 12 bases lay between the germline ends. Sequencing input: memory CD4+ T cells from PBMCs. Noted subset: CD45RA-negative fraction. This chain connects TRBV6-6 to TRBJ1-1, with no clear D. The sequence was obtained from a man aged 18 to 30 in good health. Some clones in this sample may be carry-over from other donors' samples. CDR3 sequence (DNA): TGTGCCAGCAGTTATTATTGGGTCCGGAACACTGAAGCTTTCTTT. This encodes CASSYYWVRNTEAFF.